The rows below give T cell receptor beta chains drawn from one sample of a study of control samples from healthy donors and cancer patients. This table comes from immunoSEQ multiplex PCR, and its TCRdb copy is limited to in-frame clones, with some not included. The repertoire holds under 70,000 clones, with approximately 90% as singletons. Sequencing was done on a sample of PBMCs. The receptor set was obtained from a woman in her fifties or sixties with colorectal cancer. Both conserved end residues are part of each CDR3.

TRBJ2-7	14	TRBV19	CASSNNGDSYEQYF
TRBJ1-5	13	TRBV6-6	CASSYGGNQPQHF
TRBJ1-5	20	TRBV18	CASSLTSLTTGRQSNQPQHF
TRBJ2-3	15	TRBV3-1/TRBV3-2	CASSFTSGRWDTQYF
TRBJ2-5	16	TRBV3-1/TRBV3-2	CASSPGTGGFQETQYF
TRBJ1-5	14	TRBV3-1/TRBV3-2	CASSRVGSGQPQHF
TRBJ1-1	12	TRBV11-2	CASSLGTDEAFF
TRBJ2-2	16	TRBV9	CASSVRQVTNTGELFF
TRBJ2-7	16	TRBV6-1	CASSERGGRTANEQYF
TRBJ2-3	16	TRBV6-1	CASSEFQIDSTDTQYF
TRBJ1-1	14	TRBV2	CASRKGGRGTEAFF
TRBJ2-7	14	TRBV27	CASRLTRLSYEQYF
TRBJ2-7	15	TRBV6-2/TRBV6-3	CASSLTPGTAYEQYF
TRBJ1-2	14	TRBV5-6	CASRLTGPNYGYTF
TRBJ1-2	12	TRBV7-8	CASSLLGNGYTF
TRBJ1-1	12	TRBV6-5	CASTNQITEAFF
TRBJ2-1	15	TRBV7-9	CASSPGLAGSNEQFF
TRBJ1-2	13	TRBV24-1	CATSPAENYGYTF
TRBJ2-3	18	TRBV4-1	CASSQFGQREWVTDTQYF
TRBJ1-1	15	TRBV3-1/TRBV3-2	CASSQVVYGYTEAFF
TRBJ2-7	15	TRBV6-1	CASSDGGTAGPEQYF
TRBJ2-3	16	TRBV6-5	CASSSHGQGYTDTQYF
TRBJ2-2	17	TRBV2	CASSEWASGGGTGELFF
TRBJ2-3	15	TRBV28	CASSFLAGPPGTQYF
TRBJ1-5	16	TRBV19	CATRDRDSGSNQPQHF
TRBJ2-5	15	TRBV5-1	CASSPSGTPQETQYF
TRBJ2-5	14	TRBV5-4	CASSLATGEETQYF
TRBJ1-5	15	TRBV6-1	CASSEGWGGQQPQHF
TRBJ1-3	15	TRBV7-6	CASSGQGGSGNTIYF
TRBJ1-6	20	TRBV19	CASSIDRITGESSYNSPLHF
TRBJ2-5	12	TRBV24-1	CATSDSSETQYF
TRBJ2-3	13	TRBV19	CASSIGRPDTQYF
TRBJ1-1	13	TRBV2	CATYRGQNTEAFF
TRBJ1-1	12	TRBV9	CASSGMNTEAFF
TRBJ2-1	15	TRBV6-6	CATKSSGGAGNEQFF
TRBJ1-2	18	TRBV9	CASSVVDFAEHTNYGYTF
TRBJ1-4	11	TRBV20-1	CSAPLWEKLFF
TRBJ1-1	15	TRBV10-3	CAIGDRRGRYTEAFF
TRBJ1-6	16	TRBV28	CASSQAYTGFNSPLHF